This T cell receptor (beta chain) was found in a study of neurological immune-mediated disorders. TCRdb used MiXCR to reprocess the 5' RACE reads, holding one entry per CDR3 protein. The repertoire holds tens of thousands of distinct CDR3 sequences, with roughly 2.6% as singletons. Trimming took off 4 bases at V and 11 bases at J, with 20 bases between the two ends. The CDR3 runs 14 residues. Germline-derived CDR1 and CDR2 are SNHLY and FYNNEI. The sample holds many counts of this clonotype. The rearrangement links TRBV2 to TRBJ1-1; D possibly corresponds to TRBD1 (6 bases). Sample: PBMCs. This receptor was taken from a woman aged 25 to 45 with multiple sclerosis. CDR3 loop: CASSARQDDRTAFF. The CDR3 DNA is TGTGCCAGCAGTGCCCGACAGGATGATAGGACGGCTTTCTTT. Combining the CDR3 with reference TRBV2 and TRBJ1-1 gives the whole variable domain EPEVTQTPSHQVTQMGQEVILRCVPISNHLYFYWYRQILGQKVEFLVSFYNNEISEKSEIFDDQFSVERPDGSNFTLKIRSTKLEDSAMYFCASSARQDDRTAFFGQGTRLTVV.